The 20 T cell receptor beta chains given below trace back to one sample, sequenced in a study of identical twins. TCRdb redid the calling of the 5' RACE reads with MiXCR, one entry per CDR3 protein. The table has about 810,000 distinct CDR3 sequences, about 12% seen once. These sequences were also reported in another study, on yellow fever vaccine responses in identical twins.

Sequences were obtained from PBMCs. All receptors derive from a woman aged 18-29 years in good health.

Only a few counts were recorded for this clonotype. This chain joins TRBV27 and TRBJ2-1, with 9 positions matching TRBD1. The length of the CDR3 is 13 residues. The germline V gene has CDR1 MNHEY and CDR2 SMNVEV (reference sequence). V was pared by 8 bases and J by 6 bases, with 5 bases of the junction left unmatched. CDR3 bases: TGTGCCAGCGCGGGACAGGGAATCAATGAGCAGTTCTTC. This encodes CASAGQGINEQFF.

This chain uses TRBV20-1 with TRBJ2-3, with 7 bases lining up with TRBD2. The CDR3 length is 16 residues. V dropped 5 bases and J dropped 2; count of bases not matched to a gene: 13. Per the germline V gene, CDR1 is DFQATT and CDR2 is SNEGSKA (reference sequence). Written as DNA, the CDR3 is TGCAGTGCTGGCCAAATGCGGGGGACCCTCACAGATACGCAGTATTTT. Amino acid sequence: CSAGQMRGTLTDTQYF.

This clonotype was found a few times. The chain recombines TRBV3-1 with TRBJ2-7; TRBD1 is a possible D gene (5 bases). Trimming took off 4 bases at V and 6 bases at J, with 13 bases between the two ends. Germline CDR1 and CDR2: LGHDT and YNNKEL (reference sequence). The CDR3 consists of 13 residues. CDR3 coding DNA: TGTGCCAGCAGCCCTGGAAGGGGTGGCGAGCAGTACGTC. Amino acids: CASSPGRGGEQYV.

The chain is built from TRBV20-1 and TRBJ2-1; 12 positions match TRBD2. This CDR3 contains 14 residues. The V segment lost 4 bases and the J segment 9 bases; nucleotides outside the gene matches: 7. In germline, CDR1 is DFQATT, CDR2 SNEGSKA (reference sequence). CDR3 residues: CSANAASGGAEQFF. CDR3 DNA sequence: TGCAGTGCTAACGCGGCTAGCGGGGGGGCTGAGCAGTTCTTC.

This clonotype was seen a handful of times. The chain joins TRBV7-9 to TRBJ2-3, with D maybe TRBD1 (5 bases). The V gene lost 1 base and the J gene lost 2 bases, with 13 bases spanning the gap. Germline CDR1 reads SEHNR; CDR2 reads FQNEAQ (reference sequence). The CDR3 runs to 16 residues. The CDR3: CASSLEDKALTDTQYF. The DNA for the CDR3 is TGTGCCAGCAGCTTAGAGGACAAGGCCCTCACAGATACGCAGTATTTT.

Here the CDR3 reads CSAKTVTEAFF. CDR3 nucleotides: TGCAGCGCCAAGACAGTTACTGAAGCTTTCTTT. The chain uses TRBV29-1 and TRBJ1-1; TRBD1 might be the D (5 bases). CDR3 size: 11 residues. Trimming took off 7 bases at V and 5 bases at J, with 11 bases between the two ends. Germline values: CDR1 SQVTM, CDR2 ANQGSEA.

J is TRBJ2-1 and V is TRBV12-5, with 10 bases that match TRBD1. Losses at the gene ends were 7 bases for V and 4 bases for J; bases not matched to a gene: 7. This CDR3 has 15 amino acids. Germline CDR1 is LGHNT and CDR2 is FRNRAP. The DNA for the CDR3 is TGTGCTAGTGACAAGGGACAGGGGATTTACAATGAGCAGTTCTTC. It encodes CASDKGQGIYNEQFF.

V is TRBV20-1 and J is TRBJ2-1, with 9 positions matching TRBD2. V was clipped by 5 bases and J by 0 bases; unmatched bases: 14. This CDR3 has 18 amino acids. Germline-derived CDR1 and CDR2 are DFQATT and SNEGSKA (reference sequence). Written as DNA, the CDR3 is TGCAGTGCTCCGCCCTGGGGAAGCGGGGGGAACTCCTACAATGAGCAGTTCTTC. It is translated as CSAPPWGSGGNSYNEQFF.

The J gene is TRBJ2-1, the V gene TRBV3-1; 12 positions agree with TRBD2. Germline V gives CDR1 LGHDT, CDR2 YNNKEL (reference sequence). The CDR3 is 17 amino acids. J lost 5 bases, V lost 2 bases, and 7 bases had no gene match. The CDR3 DNA reads TGTGCCAGCAGCCAACAAAGACTAGCGGGGGCCAACAATGAGCAGTTCTTC. The encoded protein is CASSQQRLAGANNEQFF.

This clonotype showed up just a few times. V is TRBV7-8 and J is TRBJ2-7; D is undetermined. The CDR3 sequence is 13 residues long. The germline V gene encodes CDR1 SGHVS and CDR2 FQNEAQ. V was cut by 2 bases and J by 1 base, with 6 bases left in between. CDR3 loop: CASSLLWSYEQYF. The DNA for the CDR3 is TGTGCCAGCAGCTTATTGTGGTCCTACGAGCAGTACTTC.

V is TRBV9 and J is TRBJ2-7; 9 positions agree with TRBD1. The CDR3 loop spans 17 amino acids. The V gene end was trimmed by 0 bases and the J gene end by 3 bases; junction bases not matched to a gene: 10. Looked up from germline, CDR1 is SGDLS and CDR2 is YYNGEE. This chain's CDR3 is CASSVESDGQGSYEQYF. The CDR3 region has the DNA TGTGCCAGCAGCGTAGAAAGTGACGGACAGGGGAGCTACGAGCAGTACTTC. Filled out from reference TRBV9 and TRBJ2-7, the complete variable domain reads DSGVTQTPKHLITATGQRVTLRCSPRSGDLSVYWYQQSLDQGLQFLIQYYNGEERAKGNILERFSAQQFPDLHSELNLSSLELGDSALYFCASSVESDGQGSYEQYFGPGTRLTVT.

This clonotype appeared a few times. This chain links TRBV12-3 or TRBV12-4 with TRBJ2-2; a weak D match, TRBD2 (6 bases). The CDR3 loop spans 16 amino acids. Trimming removed 7 bases at V and 2 bases at J, with 17 bases between. The CDR3 coding sequence is TGTGCCAGCACTTGGGGCGGGACGGCCAACACCGGGGAGCTGTTTTTT. Amino acid sequence: CASTWGGTANTGELFF.

This clonotype has at least ten counts. The rearrangement joins TRBV6-1 to TRBJ2-3; D ambiguous. Trimming shortened V by 7 bases and J by 2 bases, and 10 bases separated the two germline ends. CDR1 MNHNS and CDR2 SASEGT come from the germline V gene. The CDR3 contains 13 residues. In nucleotides, the CDR3 is TGTGCCAGCACTGGGCCCTCCACAGATACGCAGTATTTT. It yields the protein CASTGPSTDTQYF.

The chain joins TRBV12-5 to TRBJ2-2; TRBD1 agrees at 8 bases. The CDR3 spans 14 residues. V gave up 7 bases and J gave up 3 bases; unmatched junction bases: 4. CDR1 is LGHNT and CDR2 is FRNRAP in the germline V gene. The DNA for the CDR3 is TGTGCTAGTGCCGAGGGACAGGACACCGGGGAGCTGTTTTTT. Protein product: CASAEGQDTGELFF.

The rearrangement joins TRBV14 to TRBJ2-3; D might be TRBD2 (6 bases). The CDR3 totals 18 residues. Per germline, CDR1 SGHDN and CDR2 FVKESK. The V gene lost 3 bases and the J gene lost 1 base, with 20 bases spanning the gap. CDR3 sequence (DNA): TGTGCCAGCAGCCATCGTCTGTCTAGCGAGTGGGGCACAGATACGCAGTATTTT. Translation gives CASSHRLSSEWGTDTQYF.

This clonotype appeared a few times. J is TRBJ2-1 and V is TRBV6-1; TRBD2 aligns across 9 bases. CDR1 and CDR2 (germline): MNHNS, SASEGT. CDR3 length: 16 residues. V dropped 4 bases and J dropped 8; count of bases not matched to a gene: 12. DNA of the CDR3: TGTGCCAGCAGTGCCACCGGGACTAGCTATGTCTATGAGCAGTTCTTC. Translation gives CASSATGTSYVYEQFF.

The chain is built from TRBV12-3 or TRBV12-4 and TRBJ1-1; D is uncertain. CDR3 length: 13 amino acids. V was clipped by 8 bases and J by 4 bases, with 14 bases between them. This chain's CDR3 is CASQELGGTEAFF. The DNA of the CDR3 is TGTGCCAGCCAAGAGTTGGGTGGCACTGAAGCTTTCTTT.

The J gene is TRBJ2-7, the V gene TRBV7-9, with 7 positions matching TRBD2. The V segment lost 5 bases and the J segment 0 bases; nucleotides outside the gene matches: 7. The germline CDR1 and CDR2 sequences are SEHNR and FQNEAQ (reference sequence). There are 15 residues in the CDR3. The CDR3 DNA sequence: TGTGCCAGCAGCAAAAAGGGCGGGAGCTCCTACGAGCAGTACTTC. The encoded protein is CASSKKGGSSYEQYF.

This clonotype was recorded many times. The genes are TRBV7-9 and TRBJ2-1; no clear D. V shed 1 base and J shed 0 bases, with 7 bases lying between them. CDR1 SEHNR and CDR2 FQNEAQ come from the germline V gene (reference sequence). There are 15 residues in the CDR3. The CDR3 nucleotides are TGTGCCAGCAGCTTAGGGACGGACTCCTACAATGAGCAGTTCTTC. This gives the protein CASSLGTDSYNEQFF.

The chain links TRBV5-6 to TRBJ2-7, with D maybe TRBD1 (5 bases). The ends were cut back, 1 base at V and 1 base at J, with 9 bases in the middle. CDR3 length equals 14 residues. Germline-derived CDR1 and CDR2 are SGHDT and YYEEEE. The CDR3: CASSLLDKSYEQYF. Here the CDR3 DNA reads TGTGCCAGCAGCTTGCTGGACAAATCCTACGAGCAGTACTTC.